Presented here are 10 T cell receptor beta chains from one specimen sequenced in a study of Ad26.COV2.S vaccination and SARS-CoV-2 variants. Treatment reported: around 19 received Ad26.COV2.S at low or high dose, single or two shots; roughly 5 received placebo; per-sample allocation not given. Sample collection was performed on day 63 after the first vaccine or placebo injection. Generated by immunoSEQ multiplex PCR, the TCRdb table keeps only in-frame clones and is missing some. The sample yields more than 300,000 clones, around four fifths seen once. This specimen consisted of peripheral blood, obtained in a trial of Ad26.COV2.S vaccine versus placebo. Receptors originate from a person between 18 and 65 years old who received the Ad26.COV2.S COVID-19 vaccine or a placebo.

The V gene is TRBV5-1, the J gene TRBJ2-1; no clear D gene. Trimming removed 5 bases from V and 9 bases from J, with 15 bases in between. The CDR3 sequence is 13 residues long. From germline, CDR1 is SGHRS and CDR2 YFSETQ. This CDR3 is CASSLDPLGEQFF. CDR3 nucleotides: TGCGCCAGCAGTCTGGACCCGTTGGGTGAGCAGTTCTTC.

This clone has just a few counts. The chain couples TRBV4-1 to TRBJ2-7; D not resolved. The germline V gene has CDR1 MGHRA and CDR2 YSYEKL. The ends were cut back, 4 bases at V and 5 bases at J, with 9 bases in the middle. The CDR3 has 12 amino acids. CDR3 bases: TGCGCCAGCAGCCTTTATCCGCACGAGCAGTACTTC. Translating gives CASSLYPHEQYF.

In DNA, the CDR3 is TGTGCCAGCAAGGAGGCGGAGACCCAGTACTTC. Residues: CASKEAETQYF. This chain uses TRBV19 with TRBJ2-5, with D possibly TRBD2 on 5 matching bases. The CDR3 is made up of 11 amino acids. Looked up from germline, CDR1 is LNHDA and CDR2 is SQIVND (reference sequence). V lost 9 bases, J lost 5 bases, and 10 bases lay in between.

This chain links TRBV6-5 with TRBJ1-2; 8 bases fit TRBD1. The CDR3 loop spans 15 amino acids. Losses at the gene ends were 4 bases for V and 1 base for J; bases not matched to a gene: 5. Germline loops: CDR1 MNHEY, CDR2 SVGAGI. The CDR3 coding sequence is TGTGCCAGCAGTTTTTGGGACAGGAGTAACTATGGCTACACCTTC. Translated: CASSFWDRSNYGYTF.

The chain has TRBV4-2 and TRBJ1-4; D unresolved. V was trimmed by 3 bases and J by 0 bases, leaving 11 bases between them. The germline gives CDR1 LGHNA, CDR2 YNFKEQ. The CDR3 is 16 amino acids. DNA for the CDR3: TGTGCCAGCAGCCACGCTGAGGGAGCAACTAATGAAAAACTGTTTTTT. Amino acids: CASSHAEGATNEKLFF.

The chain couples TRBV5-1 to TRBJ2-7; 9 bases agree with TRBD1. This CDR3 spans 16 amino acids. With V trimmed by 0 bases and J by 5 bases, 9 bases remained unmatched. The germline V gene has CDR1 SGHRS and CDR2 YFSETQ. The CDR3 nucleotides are TGCGCCAGCAGCTTGGACAGGGGGCGAACGAATCACGAGCAGTACTTC. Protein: CASSLDRGRTNHEQYF.

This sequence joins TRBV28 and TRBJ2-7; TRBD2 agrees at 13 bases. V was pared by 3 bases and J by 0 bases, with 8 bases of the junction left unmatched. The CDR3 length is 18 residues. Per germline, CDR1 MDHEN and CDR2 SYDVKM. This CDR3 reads CASSFYGLAGESSYEQYF. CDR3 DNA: TGTGCCAGCAGTTTCTACGGACTAGCGGGGGAGAGCTCCTACGAGCAGTACTTC.

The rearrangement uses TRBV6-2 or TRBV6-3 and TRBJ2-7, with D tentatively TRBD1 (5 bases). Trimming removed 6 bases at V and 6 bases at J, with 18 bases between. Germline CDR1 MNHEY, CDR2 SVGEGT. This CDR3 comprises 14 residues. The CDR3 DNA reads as TGTGCCAGCAGCCCGGAACAGGAGAGAACCGAGCAGTACTTC. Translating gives CASSPEQERTEQYF.

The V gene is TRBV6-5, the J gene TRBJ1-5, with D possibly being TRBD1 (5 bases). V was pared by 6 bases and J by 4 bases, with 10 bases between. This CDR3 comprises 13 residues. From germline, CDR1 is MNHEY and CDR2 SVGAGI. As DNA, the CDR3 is TGTGCCAGCAGACCCAGGGAAAATCAGCCCCAGCATTTT. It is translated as CASRPRENQPQHF.

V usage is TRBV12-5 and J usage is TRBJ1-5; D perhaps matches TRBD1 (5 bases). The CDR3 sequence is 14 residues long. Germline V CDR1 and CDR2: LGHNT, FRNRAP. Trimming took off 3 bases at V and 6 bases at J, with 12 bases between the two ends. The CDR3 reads CASGLSGSVQPQHF. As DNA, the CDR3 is TGTGCTAGTGGTTTATCAGGGTCTGTTCAGCCCCAGCATTTT.